This paragraph reports one TCR beta chain. What it recognizes is unknown. Since a much larger clone is just one base distant, this may be a read error. This record comes from a study of identical twins. Study-level points and caveats: A partial confounding effect on zero-insertion analyses could come from invariant MAIT and iNKT cells. Excess sharing between twins was weaker in beta out-of-frame sequences.

The CDR3 totals 13 residues. In germline, CDR1 is DFQATT, CDR2 SNEGSKA (reference sequence). Trimming removed 8 bases from V and 11 bases from J; junction bases left unmatched: 17. Template switching created a universal primer site, and the cDNA included unique molecular identifiers. MiXCR, applied by TCRdb to the 5' RACE reads, yields one record per CDR3 protein. Of 1.5 million to 2 million distinct CDR3 sequences listed, more than 30% are singletons. Material: cord blood. This sequence originates from a newborn girl in good health. The J gene is TRBJ2-5, the V gene TRBV20-1, with 7 bases fitting TRBD2. The CDR3: CSLLREWEDEQYF. DNA of the CDR3: TGCAGTCTGTTGCGGGAGTGGGAGGATGAGCAGTACTTC.